What follows describes a single TCR beta chain. The sample belongs to a study of shared clonotypes between healthy human individuals. The CDR3 has 16 amino acids. Per germline, CDR1 LNHDA and CDR2 SQIVND (reference sequence). V lost 4 bases to trimming and J lost 1 base, with 15 bases between them. Using immunoSEQ multiplex PCR, the repertoire was profiled, and TCRdb retains in-frame clones only, with some absent. Of hundreds of thousands of clones listed, around 72% are singletons. The chain links TRBV19 to TRBJ2-3, with D perhaps TRBD2 (5 bases). This clonotype was sampled from a woman aged 25 to 45 in good health. The sequenced sample was memory CD4+ T cells sorted from blood. Subset indicated: CD45RA-negative fraction. CDR3 sequence reads: CASSNQGGVGTDTQYF. The DNA of the CDR3 is TGTGCCAGTAGTAACCAAGGAGGAGTGGGCACAGATACGCAGTATTTT.